Listed below are T cell receptor beta chains from one sample, sequenced in a study of blood T cell repertoires in COVID-19. Data came from immunoSEQ multiplex PCR; TCRdb stores just in-frame clones and leaves some out. Among 300,000 to 400,000 clones, roughly 90% were seen once, and the ten largest hold more than 0.9%. Specimen: PBMCs or T cells enriched from blood (not recorded which). These receptors all come from a woman between 25 and 40 years old with acute COVID-19. Both conserved end residues are part of each CDR3. The order of the fields is D gene, V gene, J gene, CDR3 protein. D genes are given only for firm matches.

D gene: .; V gene: TRBV24-1; J gene: TRBJ1-1; CDR3 protein: CATSGGMNTEAFF
D gene: TRBD1; V gene: TRBV4-2; J gene: TRBJ1-1; CDR3 protein: CASSQVSTGGDTEAFF
D gene: .; V gene: TRBV19; J gene: TRBJ2-1; CDR3 protein: CASSKYRDVYNEQFF
D gene: .; V gene: TRBV7-3; J gene: TRBJ1-4; CDR3 protein: CARTQGLFF
D gene: .; V gene: TRBV4-1; J gene: TRBJ2-1; CDR3 protein: CASSQDPGLAYNEQFF
D gene: .; V gene: TRBV7-3; J gene: TRBJ2-2; CDR3 protein: CASSLQGRSVSGELFF
D gene: TRBD2; V gene: TRBV10-2; J gene: TRBJ2-7; CDR3 protein: CASSRAGGVYEQYF
D gene: .; V gene: TRBV10-3; J gene: TRBJ1-1; CDR3 protein: CAIRTGPNTEAFF
D gene: .; V gene: TRBV7-3; J gene: TRBJ1-6; CDR3 protein: CASSPEPGVNSPLHF
D gene: TRBD1; V gene: TRBV28; J gene: TRBJ1-5; CDR3 protein: CASSLGGLRRQPQHF
D gene: .; V gene: TRBV3-1/TRBV3-2; J gene: TRBJ1-2; CDR3 protein: CASSQGPPSGYTF